Presented here are 3 T cell receptor beta chains from one specimen sequenced in a study of blood T cell repertoires in COVID-19. The method was immunoSEQ multiplex PCR; TCRdb's version includes in-frame clones alone and lacks a portion of them. Of 150,000 or so clones listed, less than 90% are singletons. The sample comprised peripheral blood. Receptors originate from a man aged 60 to 69 with acute or convalescent COVID-19.

The chain carries TRBV29-1 and TRBJ2-5; a possible D gene is TRBD1 (6 bases). Trimming left V 7 bases short and J 5 bases short, with 23 bases between. The CDR3 extends over 15 amino acids. Germline V gene sequence: CDR1 SQVTM, CDR2 ANQGSEA. CDR3 nucleotide sequence: TGCAGCGCCGTTGGGACACCACTTTCCCCTGAGACCCAGTACTTC. It is translated as CSAVGTPLSPETQYF. Filled out from reference TRBV29-1 and TRBJ2-5, the complete variable domain reads SAVISQKPSRDICQRGTSLTIQCQVDSQVTMMFWYRQQPGQSLTLIATANQGSEATYESGFVIDKFPISRPNLTFSTLTVSNMSPEDSSIYLCSAVGTPLSPETQYFGPGTRLLVL.

The chain has TRBV30 and TRBJ2-7; a weak D match, TRBD2 (5 bases). This CDR3 comprises 15 residues. V lost 0 bases and J lost 4, with 16 bases in between. Germline loops: CDR1 GTSNPN, CDR2 SVGIG (reference sequence). This CDR3 is CAWSVKRVTAYEQYF. The CDR3 DNA follows: TGTGCCTGGAGTGTAAAGAGGGTAACAGCGTACGAGCAGTACTTC. Full variable domain (rest looked up from reference TRBV30 and TRBJ2-7): SQTIHQWPATLVQPVGSPLSLECTVEGTSNPNLYWYRQAAGRGLQLLFYSVGIGQISSEVPQNLSASRPQDRQFILSSKKLLLSDSGFYLCAWSVKRVTAYEQYFGPGTRLTVT.

The chain is built from TRBV7-9 and TRBJ2-7, with TRBD1 as a possible D gene (5 bases). The V gene lost 3 bases and the J gene lost 7 bases, with 10 bases spanning the gap. From germline, CDR1 is SEHNR and CDR2 FQNEAQ (reference sequence). The CDR3 loop spans 12 amino acids. The CDR3 is CASSFDSWEQYF. DNA for the CDR3: TGTGCCAGCAGCTTCGACAGCTGGGAGCAGTACTTC.